Following are 31 T cell receptor beta chains from one sample sequenced in a study of Ad26.COV2.S vaccination and SARS-CoV-2 variants. The repertoire was sequenced with immunoSEQ multiplex PCR; TCRdb's copy has only in-frame clones and lacks some. The table includes around 450,000 clones, approximately 88% detected once. The treatment denotes: approximately 18 received Ad26.COV2.S at low or high dose, single or two shots; five or six received placebo; per-sample allocation not given. Material that was analyzed had been drawn on day 63 after the first vaccine or placebo injection. Sequenced material: peripheral blood, taken in a trial of Ad26.COV2.S vaccine versus placebo. The receptors originated from a person aged 18-65 years who received the Ad26.COV2.S COVID-19 vaccine or a placebo.

This clone appeared once. The rearrangement links TRBV7-8 to TRBJ2-1, with 10 bases lining up with TRBD2. V gave up 1 base and J gave up 2 bases; unmatched junction bases: 2. CDR3 length: 16 residues. Looked up from germline, CDR1 is SGHVS and CDR2 is FQNEAQ. CDR3 region: CASSLGTSGAYNEQFF. CDR3 sequence (DNA): TGTGCCAGCAGCTTAGGTACTAGCGGGGCCTACAATGAGCAGTTCTTC.

This clone was observed once. The V and J genes are TRBV28 and TRBJ2-7; D is uncertain. Trimming removed 7 bases at V and 4 bases at J, with 14 bases between. CDR1 is MDHEN, CDR2 SYDVKM, per germline. There are 13 residues in the CDR3. As DNA, the CDR3 is TGTGCCAGCACCGGCGACGGAAAATACGAGCAGTACTTC. As protein: CASTGDGKYEQYF.

CDR3 loop: CASSQDSGLRTYEQYF. In DNA form, the CDR3 reads TGTGCCAGCAGCCAAGATTCGGGATTAAGAACCTACGAGCAGTACTTC. J is TRBJ2-7 and V is TRBV4-2; the D gene is possibly TRBD2 (5 bases). The CDR3 covers 16 residues. Germline-derived CDR1 and CDR2 are LGHNA and YNFKEQ. V was cut by 0 bases and J by 2 bases, with 14 bases left in between.

In its sample, this clone was seen a few times. The chain employs TRBV21-1 and TRBJ2-2; the DNA was not compared with TRBD2, the D call given in the table. TRBV21-1 counts as a pseudogene. The CDR3 contains 14 residues. CDR3 residues: CASRSRLPTGELFF. The CDR3 coding sequence is TGTGCCAGCAGGTCAAGACTCCCCACCGGGGAGCTGTTTTTT.

V and J are TRBV27 and TRBJ1-1; tentative D call: TRBD1 (6 bases). The V and J ends lost 5 bases and 0 bases respectively, with 13 bases between them. CDR1 is MNHEY, CDR2 SMNVEV, per germline (reference sequence). The CDR3 extends over 15 amino acids. The CDR3 region has the DNA TGTGCCAGCAGTGGGTACAGGGACATGAACACTGAAGCTTTCTTT. Its protein is CASSGYRDMNTEAFF.

CDR3 protein: CASSQGASGGPPSYNEQFF. CDR3 nucleotide sequence: TGTGCCAGCAGCCAAGGGGCTAGCGGGGGGCCCCCCTCCTACAATGAGCAGTTCTTC. The rearrangement joins TRBV3-1 (or the pseudogene TRBV3-2) to TRBJ2-1, with 11 nucleotides matching TRBD2. This CDR3 comprises 19 residues. Germline values: CDR1 LGHDT, CDR2 YNNKEL (reference sequence). Trimming at V came to 1 base and at J to 0 bases, leaving 8 bases not matched to a gene.

The rearrangement uses TRBV2 and TRBJ2-4; the D gene is possibly TRBD2 (6 bases). The CDR3 sequence is 13 residues long. V was shortened by 4 bases and J by 6 bases, with 10 bases between the two germline ends. Germline V gene lookup returns CDR1 SNHLY and CDR2 FYNNEI. CDR3 in amino acids: CASSAWGGNIQYF. The CDR3 DNA reads as TGTGCCAGCAGTGCTTGGGGAGGAAACATTCAGTACTTC.

The chain has TRBV28 and TRBJ2-7; TRBD1 matches 10 bases. Trimming at V came to 6 bases and at J to 7 bases, leaving 9 bases not matched to a gene. Germline V CDR1 and CDR2: MDHEN, SYDVKM. The CDR3 loop spans 14 amino acids. CDR3 nucleotide sequence: TGTGCCAGCAGGCAGCCGGGACAGGGGAGGGAGCAGTACTTC. This codes for CASRQPGQGREQYF.

This rearrangement joins TRBV5-1 to TRBJ2-1; the match to TRBD1 covers 9 bases. In germline, CDR1 is SGHRS, CDR2 YFSETQ. The CDR3 loop spans 18 amino acids. With V trimmed by 4 bases and J by 2 bases, 13 bases remained unmatched. The CDR3: CASSPREYTGGAYNEQFF. The DNA for the CDR3 is TGCGCCAGCAGCCCGAGGGAATACACAGGGGGCGCCTACAATGAGCAGTTCTTC.

This clone was detected only once. This chain links TRBV5-4 with TRBJ2-5, with 8 positions matching TRBD1. The CDR3 runs 15 residues. CDR1 SGHNT and CDR2 YYREEE come from the germline V gene (reference sequence). V gave up 0 bases and J gave up 7 bases; unmatched junction bases: 8. CDR3 sequence (DNA): TGTGCCAGCAGCTTGGGGCAGGGGGCCGAGCGGACCCAGTACTTC. Amino acids: CASSLGQGAERTQYF. Variable domain in full (rest from reference TRBV5-4 and TRBJ2-5): ETGVTQSPTHLIKTRGQQVTLRCSSQSGHNTVSWYQQALGQGPQFIFQYYREEENGRGNFPPRFSGLQFPNYSSELNVNALELDDSALYLCASSLGQGAERTQYFGPGTRLLVL.

This clone was detected only once. The rearrangement joins TRBV10-1 to TRBJ2-7, with 9 bases identical to TRBD1. This CDR3 contains 18 residues. V lost 2 bases to trimming and J lost 2 bases; unmatched junction nucleotides: 13. The V gene's germline CDR1 is WNHNN and CDR2 SYGVQD (reference sequence). The CDR3 DNA reads TGCGCCAGCAGTGAGAAGGGACAGGGACCCAAACCTGCCTACGAGCAGTACTTC. It translates to CASSEKGQGPKPAYEQYF.

CDR3 in amino acids: CASSRGVSRSYEQYF. The CDR3 DNA follows: TGTGCCAGCAGCCGCGGTGTTTCCCGATCCTACGAGCAGTACTTC. The chain has TRBV5-5 and TRBJ2-7; D unclear. Germline V CDR1 and CDR2: SGHKS, YYEKEE (reference sequence). The germline V and J ends were trimmed by 4 bases and 1 base, with 15 bases remaining between them. The CDR3 is 15 residues long.

The chain has TRBV6-2 or TRBV6-3 and TRBJ1-2, with a tentative D call TRBD1 (6 bases). CDR3 size: 14 residues. Germline-derived CDR1 and CDR2 are MNHEY and SVGEGT. V shed 2 bases and J shed 3 bases, with 10 bases lying between them. DNA of the CDR3: TGTGCCAGCAGTTACCCGACAGGATACTATGGCTACACCTTC. Translated: CASSYPTGYYGYTF.

CDR3 in amino acids: CASSLGGTLNTEAFF. CDR3 sequence (DNA): TGTGCCAGCAGCTTGGGGGGCACCCTGAACACTGAAGCTTTCTTT. This chain links TRBV5-4 with TRBJ1-1, with D perhaps matching TRBD1 (5 bases). The V gene's germline CDR1 is SGHNT and CDR2 YYREEE (reference sequence). V shed 0 bases and J shed 0 bases, with 9 bases lying between them. The CDR3 is 15 residues long.

V is TRBV30 and J is TRBJ2-3, with 12 bases fitting TRBD1. Germline CDR1 and CDR2: GTSNPN and SVGIG (reference sequence). V lost 3 bases, J lost 3 bases, and 4 bases stayed unmatched. There are 15 residues in the CDR3. The CDR3 bases are TGTGCCTGGAGGCCGGGACAGGGGGCAACAGATACGCAGTATTTT. It translates to CAWRPGQGATDTQYF.

This clone was seen once. The chain couples TRBV5-4 to TRBJ2-1; 13 bases align to TRBD2. This CDR3 region has 16 residues. The junction had 5 bases not matched to a gene; V was cut back by 4 bases and J by 4 bases. Germline assignment: CDR1 SGHNT and CDR2 YYREEE (reference sequence). Here the CDR3 reads CASSDSGLAGYNEQFF. The CDR3 nucleotides are TGTGCCAGCAGCGACTCGGGACTAGCGGGGTACAATGAGCAGTTCTTC.

The CDR3 spells CASNQRASGGAGNEQFF. The CDR3 DNA is TGTGCCAGCAACCAAAGGGCTAGCGGGGGGGCCGGAAATGAGCAGTTCTTC. This chain connects TRBV7-8 to TRBJ2-1; 12 bases align to TRBD2. The CDR3 covers 17 residues. With 7 bases clipped from V and 7 bases from J, the junction kept 14 bases outside the gene matches. Germline V gene data show CDR1 as SGHVS and CDR2 as FQNEAQ.

This clone appeared once. The chain uses TRBV5-1 and TRBJ2-1; TRBD1 matches at 11 bases. This CDR3 comprises 15 residues. Germline trimming cut 3 bases from V and 5 bases from J; bases unmatched to any gene: 4. The germline gives CDR1 SGHRS, CDR2 YFSETQ. The CDR3 nucleotides are TGCGCCAGCAGCTCAGGGGACAGGGGGGACAATGAGCAGTTCTTC. Residues: CASSSGDRGDNEQFF.

In DNA, the CDR3 is TGCGCCAGCAGCCGGTATGAGGCGGTTTCCTCCTACAATGAGCAGTTCTTC. Its translation: CASSRYEAVSSYNEQFF. The chain is built from TRBV4-1 and TRBJ2-1; D is undetermined. Germline assignment: CDR1 MGHRA and CDR2 YSYEKL. The V end lost 4 bases, the J end lost 0 bases, and 16 bases lay between the germline ends. This CDR3 is built from 17 residues.

This chain links TRBV28 with TRBJ2-7; D possibly uses TRBD1 or TRBD2 (5 bases each). This CDR3 contains 12 residues. Germline V gene lookup returns CDR1 MDHEN and CDR2 SYDVKM. The V and J ends lost 7 bases and 4 bases respectively, with 11 bases between them. The CDR3 DNA reads as TGTGCCAGCACCTGGGGCGGGTACGAGCAGTACTTC. This codes for CASTWGGYEQYF.

The chain recombines TRBV19 with TRBJ2-7; 11 nucleotides agree with TRBD1. The CDR3 spans 14 residues. V lost 4 bases and J lost 3; bases outside the gene matches: 2. Germline V gene lookup returns CDR1 LNHDA and CDR2 SQIVND (reference sequence). The DNA for the CDR3 is TGTGCCAGTAGTAGGACAGGGGGCCTCTACGAGCAGTACTTC. This translates into CASSRTGGLYEQYF.

The genes are TRBV6-2 or TRBV6-3 and TRBJ1-2, with D possibly TRBD1 on 5 matching bases. Germline V CDR1 and CDR2: MNHEY, SVGEGT. The CDR3 is made up of 16 amino acids. V was clipped by 2 bases and J by 7 bases, with 20 bases between them. The CDR3 here is CASSYGDGGVKGGYTF. CDR3 in DNA: TGTGCCAGCAGTTACGGGGACGGTGGAGTCAAGGGTGGCTACACCTTC.

The CDR3 region has the DNA TGTGCCAGCAGTTTAGGGTCACTGAACACTGAAGCTTTCTTT. This codes for CASSLGSLNTEAFF. The genes are TRBV27 and TRBJ1-1; D is unclear. The CDR3 runs to 14 residues. The V and J ends lost 2 bases and 0 bases respectively, with 7 bases between them. Germline CDR1 MNHEY, CDR2 SMNVEV (reference sequence).

Written as DNA, the CDR3 is TGCAGCGTTAAGGACAGGGTCCAAGAGACCCAGTACTTC. The encoded protein is CSVKDRVQETQYF. The chain is built from TRBV29-1 and TRBJ2-5; 8 bases align to TRBD1. Unmatched junction bases numbered 3, after V lost 5 bases and J lost 1 base. The CDR3 runs to 13 residues. Germline V gives CDR1 SQVTM, CDR2 ANQGSEA.

This chain joins TRBV7-9 and TRBJ1-2; 10 bases fit TRBD1. This CDR3 contains 14 residues. Germline V gene lookup returns CDR1 SEHNR and CDR2 FQNEAQ (reference sequence). With V trimmed by 5 bases and J by 4 bases, 4 bases remained unmatched. As DNA, the CDR3 is TGTGCCAGCAGCATGACAGGGGGCACCTATGGCTACACCTTC. Protein product: CASSMTGGTYGYTF.

This clone was picked up a small number of times. The chain has TRBV5-4 and TRBJ1-2; TRBD1 aligns across 12 bases. J gave up 8 bases and V 1 base, and 9 bases lay outside the gene matches. Germline lookup yields CDR1 SGHNT and CDR2 YYREEE (reference sequence). This CDR3 has 16 residues. In nucleotides, the CDR3 is TGTGCCAGCAGCTTGTTACCGGGACAGGGGGCGCAGGGCTACACCTTC. Translated: CASSLLPGQGAQGYTF. Looking up the rest from reference TRBV5-4 and TRBJ1-2 gives the full variable domain: ETGVTQSPTHLIKTRGQQVTLRCSSQSGHNTVSWYQQALGQGPQFIFQYYREEENGRGNFPPRFSGLQFPNYSSELNVNALELDDSALYLCASSLLPGQGAQGYTFGSGTRLTVV.

V and J are TRBV6-6 and TRBJ2-3, with 14 bases aligning to TRBD2. The V gene's germline CDR1 is MNHNY and CDR2 SVGAGI (reference sequence). The CDR3 length is 17 residues. V shed 5 bases and J 2 bases; nucleotides not matched to a gene: 6. The DNA for the CDR3 is TGTGCCAGCAGTCCCCGGACTAGCGGGGGGTACACAGATACGCAGTATTTT. Protein product: CASSPRTSGGYTDTQYF.

This rearrangement joins TRBV19 to TRBJ1-3; D is possibly TRBD1 (5 bases). Germline CDR1 LNHDA, CDR2 SQIVND (reference sequence). The CDR3 totals 14 residues. Trimming pared 2 bases from V and 1 base from J, leaving 6 bases between. The CDR3 DNA follows: TGTGCCAGTAGTATATGGGGGTCTGGAAACACCATATATTTT. It codes for CASSIWGSGNTIYF.

The gene calls are TRBV19 and TRBJ1-3, with D tentatively TRBD1 (5 bases). V was shortened by 5 bases and J by 5 bases, with 13 bases between the two germline ends. In germline, CDR1 is LNHDA, CDR2 SQIVND (reference sequence). This CDR3 has 14 residues. Here the CDR3 DNA reads TGTGCCAGTAGTTCCCGGGGGGGACGAAACACCATATATTTT. It specifies CASSSRGGRNTIYF.

V and J are TRBV5-4 and TRBJ2-1; TRBD2 is a possible D gene (5 bases). Germline V gives CDR1 SGHNT, CDR2 YYREEE (reference sequence). The CDR3 extends over 14 amino acids. Trimming removed 2 bases at V and 7 bases at J, with 13 bases between. CDR3 amino acids: CASSFSARENEQFF. Written as DNA, the CDR3 is TGTGCCAGCAGCTTCAGCGCGAGGGAGAATGAGCAGTTCTTC.

This clone appeared a single time. This chain joins TRBV28 and TRBJ1-5; perhaps TRBD1 as D (6 bases). The V gene's germline CDR1 is MDHEN and CDR2 SYDVKM. CDR3 length: 16 amino acids. V was cut by 6 bases and J by 6 bases, with 21 bases left in between. The CDR3 DNA reads TGTGCCAGCAGCCCGGGGACTTGGGGGGCGGGTCAGCCCCAGCATTTT. Translated: CASSPGTWGAGQPQHF.